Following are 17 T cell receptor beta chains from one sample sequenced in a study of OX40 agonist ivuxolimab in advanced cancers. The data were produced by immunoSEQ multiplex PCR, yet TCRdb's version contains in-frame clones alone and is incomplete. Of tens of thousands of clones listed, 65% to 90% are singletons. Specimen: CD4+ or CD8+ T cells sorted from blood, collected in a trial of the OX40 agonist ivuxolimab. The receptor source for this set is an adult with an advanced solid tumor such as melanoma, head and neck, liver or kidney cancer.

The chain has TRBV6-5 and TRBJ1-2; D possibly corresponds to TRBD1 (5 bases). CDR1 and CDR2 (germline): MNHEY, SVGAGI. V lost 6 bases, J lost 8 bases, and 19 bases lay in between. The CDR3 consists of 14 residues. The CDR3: CASRGRTRGGGYTF. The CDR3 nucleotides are TGTGCCAGCAGGGGTAGGACTCGCGGGGGGGGCTACACCTTC.

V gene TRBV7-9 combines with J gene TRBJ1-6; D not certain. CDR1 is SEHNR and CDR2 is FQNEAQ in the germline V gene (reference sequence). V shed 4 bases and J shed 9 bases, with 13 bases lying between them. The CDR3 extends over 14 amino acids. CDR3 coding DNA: TGTGCCAGCAGCTACCCTTCGCAAGGTTCACCCCTCCACTTT. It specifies CASSYPSQGSPLHF.

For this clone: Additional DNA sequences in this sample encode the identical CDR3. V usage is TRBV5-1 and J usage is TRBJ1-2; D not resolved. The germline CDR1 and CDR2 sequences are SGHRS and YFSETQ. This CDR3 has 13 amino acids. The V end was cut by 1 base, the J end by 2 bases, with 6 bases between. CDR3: CASSLTANYGYTF. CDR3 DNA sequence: TGCGCCAGCAGCTTGACAGCAAACTATGGCTACACCTTC.

The CDR3 DNA is TGTGCCAGCAGTATTAACTATGGCTACACCTTC. Translating it yields CASSINYGYTF. The chain carries TRBV28 and TRBJ1-2; D gene uncertain. The germline V and J ends were trimmed by 5 bases and 1 base, with 2 bases remaining between them. Germline CDR1 MDHEN, CDR2 SYDVKM. There are 11 residues in the CDR3.

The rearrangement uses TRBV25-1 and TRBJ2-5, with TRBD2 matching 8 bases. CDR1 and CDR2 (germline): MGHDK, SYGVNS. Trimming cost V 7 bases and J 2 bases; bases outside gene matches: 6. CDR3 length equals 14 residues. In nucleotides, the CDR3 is TGTGCCAGCAAACGGGGGGGGAGACAAGAGACCCAGTACTTC. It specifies CASKRGGRQETQYF.

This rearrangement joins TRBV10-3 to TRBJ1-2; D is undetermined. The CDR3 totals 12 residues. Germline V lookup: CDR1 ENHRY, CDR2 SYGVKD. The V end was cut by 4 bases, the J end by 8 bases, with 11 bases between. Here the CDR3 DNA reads TGTGCCATCAGTGGGGCCCCTCGGGGCTACACCTTC. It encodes CAISGAPRGYTF.

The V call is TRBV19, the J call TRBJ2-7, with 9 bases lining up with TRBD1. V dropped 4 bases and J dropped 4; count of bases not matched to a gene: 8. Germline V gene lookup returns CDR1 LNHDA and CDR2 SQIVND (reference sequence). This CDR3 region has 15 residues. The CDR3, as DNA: TGTGCCAGTAGTACACCCGGGACAGGGCATTACGAGCAGTACTTC. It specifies CASSTPGTGHYEQYF.

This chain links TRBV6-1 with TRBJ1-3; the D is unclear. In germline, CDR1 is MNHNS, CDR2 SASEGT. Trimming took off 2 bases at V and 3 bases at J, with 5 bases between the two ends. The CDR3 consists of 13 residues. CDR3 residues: CASSELNGNTIYF. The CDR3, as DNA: TGTGCCAGCAGTGAACTAAATGGAAACACCATATATTTT.

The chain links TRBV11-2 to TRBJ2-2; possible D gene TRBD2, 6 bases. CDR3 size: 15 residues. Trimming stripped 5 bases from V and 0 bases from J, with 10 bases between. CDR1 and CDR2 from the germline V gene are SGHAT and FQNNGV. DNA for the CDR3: TGTGCCAGCAGCCCCCGGGGGACGAACACCGGGGAGCTGTTTTTT. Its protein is CASSPRGTNTGELFF.

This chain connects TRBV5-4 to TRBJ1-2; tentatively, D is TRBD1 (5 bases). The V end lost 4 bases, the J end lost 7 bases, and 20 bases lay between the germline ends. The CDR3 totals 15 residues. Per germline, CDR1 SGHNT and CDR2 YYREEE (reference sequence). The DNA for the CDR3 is TGTGCCAGCAGCGTAGGATCGGGGGGATGGAGTGGCTACACCTTC. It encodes CASSVGSGGWSGYTF.

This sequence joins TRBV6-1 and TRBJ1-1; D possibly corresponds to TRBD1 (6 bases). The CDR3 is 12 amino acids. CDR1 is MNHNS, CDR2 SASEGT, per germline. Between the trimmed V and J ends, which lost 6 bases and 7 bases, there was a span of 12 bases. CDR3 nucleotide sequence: TGTGCCAGCAGCACAGGGTCCAGTGAAGCTTTCTTT. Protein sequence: CASSTGSSEAFF.

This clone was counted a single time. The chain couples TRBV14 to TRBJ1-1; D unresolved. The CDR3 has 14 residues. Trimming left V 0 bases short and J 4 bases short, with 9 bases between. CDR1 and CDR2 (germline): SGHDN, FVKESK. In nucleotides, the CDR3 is TGTGCCAGCAGCCAAGATACCGTAAGCACTGAAGCTTTCTTT. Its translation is CASSQDTVSTEAFF.

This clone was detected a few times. CDR3 DNA: TGTGCCAGCAGTTCACTAGCGGGGGGGAACACAGATACGCAGTATTTT. Its translation: CASSSLAGGNTDTQYF. The chain has TRBV6-5 and TRBJ2-3; 13 nucleotides agree with TRBD2. Unmatched junction bases numbered 3, after V lost 4 bases and J lost 2 bases. The germline gives CDR1 MNHEY, CDR2 SVGAGI. The CDR3 extends over 16 amino acids.

Here the CDR3 DNA reads TGTGCCAGTAGTATCCTTGGGACAGGCGGGCCCTCAGATACGCAGTATTTT. Its protein is CASSILGTGGPSDTQYF. This rearrangement joins TRBV19 to TRBJ2-3; 8 positions match TRBD1. CDR3 size: 17 residues. The germline CDR1 and CDR2 sequences are LNHDA and SQIVND (reference sequence). After removal of 3 bases from V and 4 bases from J, the junction contained 12 bases not matched to a gene.

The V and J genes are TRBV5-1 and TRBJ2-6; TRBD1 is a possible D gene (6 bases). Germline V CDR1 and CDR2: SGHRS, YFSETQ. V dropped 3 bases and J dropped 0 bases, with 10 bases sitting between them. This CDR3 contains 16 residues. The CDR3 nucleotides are TGCGCCAGCAGCTCCACAGGGAACTCTGGGGCCAACGTCCTGACTTTC. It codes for CASSSTGNSGANVLTF.

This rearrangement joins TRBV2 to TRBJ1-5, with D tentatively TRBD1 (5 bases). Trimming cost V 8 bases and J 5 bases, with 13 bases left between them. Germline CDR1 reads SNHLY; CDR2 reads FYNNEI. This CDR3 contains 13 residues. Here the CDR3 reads CASLRGIDQPQHF. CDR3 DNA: TGTGCCAGCCTTAGGGGAATCGATCAGCCCCAGCATTTT.

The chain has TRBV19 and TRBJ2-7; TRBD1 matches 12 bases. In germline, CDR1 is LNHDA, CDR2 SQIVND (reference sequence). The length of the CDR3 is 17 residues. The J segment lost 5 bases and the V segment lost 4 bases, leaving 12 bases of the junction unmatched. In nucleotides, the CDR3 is TGTGCCAGTAGTAGTTGGGCCGGGACAGGGGGCTGGAACGAGCAGTACTTC. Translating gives CASSSWAGTGGWNEQYF.